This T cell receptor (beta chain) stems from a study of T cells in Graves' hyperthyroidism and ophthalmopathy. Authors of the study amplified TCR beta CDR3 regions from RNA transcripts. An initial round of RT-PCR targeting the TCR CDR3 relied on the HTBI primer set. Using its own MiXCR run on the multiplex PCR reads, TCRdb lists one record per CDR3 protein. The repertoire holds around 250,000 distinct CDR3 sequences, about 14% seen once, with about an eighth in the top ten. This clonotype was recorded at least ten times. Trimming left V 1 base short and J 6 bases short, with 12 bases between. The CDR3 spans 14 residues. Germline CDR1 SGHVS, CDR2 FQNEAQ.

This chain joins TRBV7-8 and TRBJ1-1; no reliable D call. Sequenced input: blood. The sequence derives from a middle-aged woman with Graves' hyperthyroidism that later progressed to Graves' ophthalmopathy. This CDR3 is CASSLEPHVPEAFF. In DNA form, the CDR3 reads TGTGCCAGCAGCTTAGAACCACACGTACCTGAAGCTTTCTTT.